This T cell receptor (beta chain) was captured by sequencing in a study of shared clonotypes between healthy human individuals (dated by TCRdb to 2020 to 2021). Regarding the complete study: The cohort included three men and a couple of women between 18 and 49 years of age. Per donor, three plates each were used for CD4 naive and CD4 memory, two for CD8 naive, and one for CD8 memory. Blood TCR repertoires of five healthy adults were deeply sequenced to estimate repertoire size and the extent of clonotype sharing between individuals. Different laboratories and diverse techniques were used to prepare libraries and sequence TCR repertoires, to increase sequencing depth and limit assay-specific biases. Between about 0.85 and 8.9 billion PBMCs per donor were obtained by leukapheresis.

Remarks on this clone: This clone's antigen is unknown. Qualities for individual bases were not recorded, and no much larger clone is one base off.

The paper's findings and limits, for the study overall: Pairwise subsampling indicated that sequencing depth was expected to affect the degree of clonotype sharing among donors. When four donors were compared, the shared fraction of clonotypes was around 5% for naive CD4, approximately 3.3% for naive CD8, more than 2% for memory CD4, and about 0.36% for memory CD8. Clonotypes shared by all four sorted-subset donors showed higher generation probabilities than non-shared clonotypes. Naive subsets generally had larger estimated clonotype richness than memory subsets. Incomplete sequencing was indicated by rarefaction of sorted-subset datasets, despite the large sequencing depth. Sampling was restricted to blood, and TCR repertoires in tissues likely differ from the TCR repertoires found in blood. Because the study included a small number of donors, the genetic and exposure-history diversity represented was limited.

For the CD8 naive samples, CD45RO-negative cells were positively selected for CCR7, yielding a CD45RA+CCR7+ population from which TemRA cells were excluded. The donors were healthy, HIV-negative adults who had no recently reported acute infections or vaccinations. Every donor was a Caucasian adult living in Nashville, Tennessee, USA. Blood was obtained by leukapheresis, after which PBMCs were separated by Ficoll-Histopaque density gradient centrifugation and cryopreserved in liquid nitrogen vapor phase. Purity and quantity of every magnetically sorted T cell population were checked by analytical flow cytometry. Each sorted fraction had its genomic DNA isolated and then quantified by UV absorbance on a Nanodrop 2000c. TCR CDR3 regions were amplified from genomic DNA by multiplex PCR using the deep immunoSEQ assay. Extracted genomic DNA from each cell subset was distributed evenly across all wells of several immunoSEQ 96-well plates, and each plate was treated as a replicate. Each replicate PCR for sorted subsets received roughly 200 ng genomic DNA, equal to about 30,000 T cell genomes. The purified libraries were quantified using a Qubit 3.0 fluorometer, sized with a Bioanalyzer 2100, and then quantified again using the KAPA Library Quantification kit. Each immunoSEQ 96-well plate was sequenced on its own single-read 150-cycle Illumina NextSeq 550 flow cell. Under the source paper's analysis protocol: Because only junctional sequences without quality scores were contained in the immunoSEQ output, filtering matching that applied to full-length reads could not be performed. To assign V/J genes and CDR3, sequences were annotated against IMGT germline references using PyIR, a Python wrapper for IgBLAST v1.9. Reads with weak V/J assignments (E-value above 1e-6), missing CDR3, stop codons, out-of-frame junctions, or ambiguous translated residues were removed. A V3J clonotype was defined by an identical inferred V gene, J gene, and CDR3 amino acid sequence. Percentage overlap between repertoires was computed as shared unique clonotypes divided by the size of the smaller repertoire. RTK rarefaction, the Chao1 estimator, and Recon v2.1 estimates of unobserved clonotypes were used to assess repertoire richness. OLGA was used to compute generation probabilities for all TCRbeta clonotypes that the gDNA method yielded from several donors. In its TCRdb copy, this immuneACCESS table keeps in-frame sequences only and misses some clones. Where compared with another copy, unresolved V genes explain less than half of these, and the others have no known cause. That table furnishes V, J and clone size, whereas the DNA furnished D and trimming. In all, the sample holds approximately 2,200,000 clones, and about 93% of those were seen once. The ten largest clones represent under 2% of the sample.

This receptor was identified in a young man in good health. Some clones in this sample may be carry-over from other donors' samples. Sequences were obtained from naive CD8+ T cells from PBMCs. Per the publication, the cell subset or site label means: CD45RA+CCR7+.

The CDR3 here reads CASSLSSRDRVTETQYF. The sequenced DNA: TGTGCCAGCAGTTTATCGTCTAGGGACAGGGTAACCGAGACCCAGTACTTC. Here the chain combines TRBV27 and TRBJ2-5; the junction holds 9 bases that match TRBD1. The CDR3 runs 17 residues from the cysteine to the phenylalanine. The read is trimmed to its CDR3 DNA, 51 bases read in frame from base 1. Sequences MNHEY (CDR1) and SMNVEV (CDR2) are obtained from the germline V gene (reference sequence). The germline V and J ends show losses of 0 bases and 5 bases respectively, and no gene match explains 10 bases of the junction.